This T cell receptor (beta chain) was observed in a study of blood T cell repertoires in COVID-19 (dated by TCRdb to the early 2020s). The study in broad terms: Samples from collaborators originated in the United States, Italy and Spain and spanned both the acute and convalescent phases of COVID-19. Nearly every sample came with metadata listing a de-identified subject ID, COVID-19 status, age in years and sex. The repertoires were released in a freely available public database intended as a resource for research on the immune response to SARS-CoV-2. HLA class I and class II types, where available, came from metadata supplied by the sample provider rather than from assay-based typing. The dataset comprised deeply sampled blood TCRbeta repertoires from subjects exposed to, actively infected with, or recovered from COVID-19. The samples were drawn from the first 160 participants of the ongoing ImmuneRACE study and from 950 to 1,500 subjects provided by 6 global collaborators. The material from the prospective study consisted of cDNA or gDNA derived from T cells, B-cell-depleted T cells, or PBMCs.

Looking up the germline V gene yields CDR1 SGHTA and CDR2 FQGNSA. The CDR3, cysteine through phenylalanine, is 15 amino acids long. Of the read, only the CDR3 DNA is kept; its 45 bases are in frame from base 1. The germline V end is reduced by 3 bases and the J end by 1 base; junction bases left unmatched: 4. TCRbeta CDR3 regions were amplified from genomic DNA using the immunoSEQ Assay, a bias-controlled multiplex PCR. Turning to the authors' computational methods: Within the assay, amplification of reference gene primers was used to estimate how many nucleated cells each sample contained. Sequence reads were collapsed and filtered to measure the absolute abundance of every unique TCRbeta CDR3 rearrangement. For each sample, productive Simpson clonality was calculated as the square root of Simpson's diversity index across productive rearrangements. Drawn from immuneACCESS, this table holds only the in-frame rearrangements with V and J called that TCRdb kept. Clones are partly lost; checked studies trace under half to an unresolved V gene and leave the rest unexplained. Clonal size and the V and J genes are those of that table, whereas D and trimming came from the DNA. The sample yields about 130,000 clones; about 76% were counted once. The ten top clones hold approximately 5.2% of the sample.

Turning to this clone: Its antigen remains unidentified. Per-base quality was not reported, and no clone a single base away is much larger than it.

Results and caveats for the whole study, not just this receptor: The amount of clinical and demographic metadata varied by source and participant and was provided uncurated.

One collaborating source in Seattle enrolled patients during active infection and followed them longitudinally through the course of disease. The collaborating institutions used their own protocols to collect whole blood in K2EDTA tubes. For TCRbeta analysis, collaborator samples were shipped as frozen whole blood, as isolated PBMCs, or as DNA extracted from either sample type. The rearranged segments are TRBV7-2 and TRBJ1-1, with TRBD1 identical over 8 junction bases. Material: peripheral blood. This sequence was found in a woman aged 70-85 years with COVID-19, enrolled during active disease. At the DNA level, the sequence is TGTGCCAGCAGCTTCTATGGGACAGGGAACACTGAAGCTTTCTTT. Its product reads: CASSFYGTGNTEAFF.